This T cell receptor beta chain was captured by sequencing in a study of blood T cell repertoires in COVID-19. Using immunoSEQ multiplex PCR, the repertoire was profiled, and TCRdb retains in-frame clones only, with some absent. The repertoire holds about 120,000 clones, with more than 70% as singletons. Germline V gives CDR1 SGHTA, CDR2 FQGTGA. Trimming cost V 5 bases and J 5 bases, with 12 bases left between them. CDR3 size: 13 residues. The TCR was taken from a man in his 60s with acute or convalescent COVID-19. The sequenced sample consisted of peripheral blood. This chain joins TRBV7-3 and TRBJ1-1, with a tentative D call TRBD1 (6 bases). The CDR3 bases are TGTGCCAGCAGCCGAAATACAGGGACTGAAGCTTTCTTT. Protein sequence: CASSRNTGTEAFF. Supplemented by reference TRBV7-3 and TRBJ1-1, the full variable domain reads GAGVSQTPSNKVTEKGKYVELRCDPISGHTALYWYRQSLGQGPEFLIYFQGTGAADDSGLPNDRFFAVRPEGSVSTLKIQRTERGDSAVYLCASSRNTGTEAFFGQGTRLTVV.